This entry describes one T cell receptor beta chain. Antigen unknown. The CDR3 length is 15 residues. Germline loops: CDR1 SGHTA, CDR2 FQGTGA. V lost 5 bases and J lost 2, with 12 bases in between. This sample was taken from a study of T cells in localized non-small cell lung cancer. Study results and caveats: Uninvolved adjacent lung, not tumor, had the highest T cell clonality.

TCRdb's table, derived via immunoSEQ multiplex PCR, lists solely in-frame clones and lacks some. Here the sample spans about 41,000 clones, more than 70% being singletons. This receptor was identified in a female donor older than 55 with stage I squamous cell lung carcinoma. The chain carries TRBV7-3 and TRBJ2-2; perhaps TRBD2 as D (6 bases). The sample in question was peripheral blood, obtained before any cancer treatment. CDR3 DNA: TGTGCCAGCAGCCCCTACGGGGGAAACACCGGGGAGCTGTTTTTT. Its translation: CASSPYGGNTGELFF. Full variable domain (outside the CDR3, taken from reference TRBV7-3 and TRBJ2-2): GAGVSQTPSNKVTEKGKYVELRCDPISGHTALYWYRQSLGQGPEFLIYFQGTGAADDSGLPNDRFFAVRPEGSVSTLKIQRTERGDSAVYLCASSPYGGNTGELFFGEGSRLTVL.